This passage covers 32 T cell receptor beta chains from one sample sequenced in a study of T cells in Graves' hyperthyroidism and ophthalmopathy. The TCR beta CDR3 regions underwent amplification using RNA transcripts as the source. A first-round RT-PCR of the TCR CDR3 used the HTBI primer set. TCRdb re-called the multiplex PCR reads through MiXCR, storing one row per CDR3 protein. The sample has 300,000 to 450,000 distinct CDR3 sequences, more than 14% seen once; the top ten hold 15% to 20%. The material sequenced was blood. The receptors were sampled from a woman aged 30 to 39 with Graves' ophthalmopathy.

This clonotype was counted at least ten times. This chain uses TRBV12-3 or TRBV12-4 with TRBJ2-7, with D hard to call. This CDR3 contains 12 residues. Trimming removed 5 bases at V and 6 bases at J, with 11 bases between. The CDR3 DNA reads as TGTGCCAGCAGTCCCTCCCAGGTCGAGCAGTACTTC. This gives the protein CASSPSQVEQYF.

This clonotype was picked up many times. The CDR3 sequence is CASSPEAASIKQQYF. As DNA, the CDR3 is TGTGCCAGCAGCCCAGAGGCGGCTAGTATAAAGCAGCAGTACTTC. J is TRBJ2-7 and V is TRBV7-3; no clear D gene. V lost 5 bases and J lost 8, with 22 bases in between. The CDR3 length is 15 residues. CDR1 SGHTA and CDR2 FQGTGA come from the germline V gene.

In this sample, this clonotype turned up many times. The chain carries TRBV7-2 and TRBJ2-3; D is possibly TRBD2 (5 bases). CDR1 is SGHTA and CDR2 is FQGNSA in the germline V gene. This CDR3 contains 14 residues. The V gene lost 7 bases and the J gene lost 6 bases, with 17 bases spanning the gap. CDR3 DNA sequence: TGTGCCAGCAAAGGACTTCTAATTTCCGATACGCAGTATTTT. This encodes CASKGLLISDTQYF.

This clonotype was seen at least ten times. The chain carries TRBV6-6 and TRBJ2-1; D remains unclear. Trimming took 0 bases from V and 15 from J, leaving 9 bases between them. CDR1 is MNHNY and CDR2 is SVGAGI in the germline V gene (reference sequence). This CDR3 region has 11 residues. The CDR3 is CASSYSGRMFF. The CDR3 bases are TGTGCCAGCAGTTACTCCGGCAGGATGTTCTTC.

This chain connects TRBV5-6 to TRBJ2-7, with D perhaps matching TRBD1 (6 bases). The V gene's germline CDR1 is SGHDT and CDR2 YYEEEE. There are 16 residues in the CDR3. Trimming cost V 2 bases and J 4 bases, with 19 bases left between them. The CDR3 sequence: CASSFVPGQQLYEQYF. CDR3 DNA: TGTGCCAGCAGCTTCGTCCCGGGACAACAATTATACGAGCAGTACTTC.

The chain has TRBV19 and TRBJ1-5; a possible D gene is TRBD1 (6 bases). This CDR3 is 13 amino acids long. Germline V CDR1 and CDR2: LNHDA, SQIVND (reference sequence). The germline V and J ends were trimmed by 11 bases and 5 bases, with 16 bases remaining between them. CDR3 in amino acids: CASTGGRDQPQHF. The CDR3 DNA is TGTGCCTCTACGGGGGGGCGGGATCAGCCCCAGCATTTT. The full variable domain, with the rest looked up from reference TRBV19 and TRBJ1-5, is DGGITQSPKYLFRKEGQNVTLSCEQNLNHDAMYWYRQDPGQGLRLIYYSQIVNDFQKGDIAEGYSVSREKKESFPLTVTSAQKNPTAFYLCASTGGRDQPQHFGDGTRLSIL.

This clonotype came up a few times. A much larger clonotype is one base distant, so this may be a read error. DNA of the CDR3: TGTGCCAGCAGTGAAGCCCAAGCGGCCAAAGGGGGCGCCGCTAGAGATACGCAGTATTTT. Translating gives CASSEAQAAKGGAARDTQYF. This sequence joins TRBV28 and TRBJ2-3; 7 nucleotides line up with TRBD1. The germline V gene has CDR1 MDHEN and CDR2 SYDVKM. The CDR3 extends over 20 amino acids. J was trimmed by 5 bases and V by 5 bases; bases with no gene match: 25.

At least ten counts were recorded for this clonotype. CDR3 in amino acids: CASSELRVQPQHF. In nucleotides, the CDR3 is TGTGCCAGCAGTGAATTACGGGTGCAGCCCCAGCATTTT. The chain carries TRBV6-1 and TRBJ1-5; D gene uncertain. V was shortened by 2 bases and J by 7 bases, with 9 bases between the two germline ends. Germline assignment: CDR1 MNHNS and CDR2 SASEGT. This CDR3 comprises 13 residues.

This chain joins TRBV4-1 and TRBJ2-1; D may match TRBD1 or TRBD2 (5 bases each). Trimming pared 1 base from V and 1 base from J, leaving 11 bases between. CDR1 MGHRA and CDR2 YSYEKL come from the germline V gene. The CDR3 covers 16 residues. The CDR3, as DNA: TGCGCCAGCAGCCAAGTAGAGGGGCCTTCCTACAATGAGCAGTTCTTC. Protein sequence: CASSQVEGPSYNEQFF.

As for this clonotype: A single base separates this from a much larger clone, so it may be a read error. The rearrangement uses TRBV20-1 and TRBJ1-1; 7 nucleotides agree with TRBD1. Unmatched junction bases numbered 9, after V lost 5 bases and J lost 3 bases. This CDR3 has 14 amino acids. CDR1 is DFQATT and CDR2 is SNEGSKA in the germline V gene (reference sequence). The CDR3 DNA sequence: TGCAGTGCTCAAGAGGCAGGGGGGGACACTGAAGCTTTCTTT. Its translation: CSAQEAGGDTEAFF.

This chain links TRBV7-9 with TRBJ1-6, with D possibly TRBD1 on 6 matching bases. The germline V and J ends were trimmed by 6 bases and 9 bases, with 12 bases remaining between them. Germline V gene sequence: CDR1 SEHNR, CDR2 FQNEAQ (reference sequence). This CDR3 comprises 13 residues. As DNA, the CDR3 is TGTGCCAGCAGGGAAACAGGGTCTTCACCCCTCCACTTT. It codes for CASRETGSSPLHF.

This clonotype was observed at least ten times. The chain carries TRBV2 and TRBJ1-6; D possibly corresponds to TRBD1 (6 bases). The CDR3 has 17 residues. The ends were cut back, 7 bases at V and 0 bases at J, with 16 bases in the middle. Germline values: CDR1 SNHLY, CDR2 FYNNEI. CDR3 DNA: TGTGCCAGCACCTCGGACAGCCCCAGCTCCTATAATTCACCCCTCCACTTT. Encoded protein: CASTSDSPSSYNSPLHF.

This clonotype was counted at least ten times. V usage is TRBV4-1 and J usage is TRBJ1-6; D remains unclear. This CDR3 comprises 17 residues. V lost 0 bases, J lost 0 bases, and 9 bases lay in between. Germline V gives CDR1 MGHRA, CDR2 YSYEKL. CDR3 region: CASSQDYGLSYNSPLHF. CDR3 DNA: TGCGCCAGCAGCCAAGATTACGGGCTCTCCTATAATTCACCCCTCCACTTT.

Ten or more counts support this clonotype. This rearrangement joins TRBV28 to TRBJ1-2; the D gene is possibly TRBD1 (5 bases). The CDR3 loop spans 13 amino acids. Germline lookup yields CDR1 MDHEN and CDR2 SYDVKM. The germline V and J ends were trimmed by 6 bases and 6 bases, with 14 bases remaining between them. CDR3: CASRTGGLHGYTF. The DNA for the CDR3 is TGTGCCAGCAGGACGGGGGGTCTACATGGCTACACCTTC.

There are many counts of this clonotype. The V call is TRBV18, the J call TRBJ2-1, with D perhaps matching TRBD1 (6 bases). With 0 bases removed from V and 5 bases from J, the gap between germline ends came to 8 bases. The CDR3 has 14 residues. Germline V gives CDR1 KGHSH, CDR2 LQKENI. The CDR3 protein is CASSPPRTDNEQFF. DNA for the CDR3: TGTGCCAGCTCACCACCGAGGACAGACAATGAGCAGTTCTTC.

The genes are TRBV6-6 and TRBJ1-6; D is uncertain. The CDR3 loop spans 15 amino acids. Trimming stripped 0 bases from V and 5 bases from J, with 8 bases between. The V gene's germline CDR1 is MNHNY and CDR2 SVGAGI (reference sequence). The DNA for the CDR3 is TGTGCCAGCAGTTACTCCCCCAGCGATAATTCACCCCTCCACTTT. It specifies CASSYSPSDNSPLHF.

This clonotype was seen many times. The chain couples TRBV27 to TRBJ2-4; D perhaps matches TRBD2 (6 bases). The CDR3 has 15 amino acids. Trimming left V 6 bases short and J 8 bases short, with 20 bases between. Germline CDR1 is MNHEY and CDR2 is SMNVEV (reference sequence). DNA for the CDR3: TGTGCCAGCAGCCGCACGCGGGATCTACGGGACATTCAGTACTTC. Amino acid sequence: CASSRTRDLRDIQYF.

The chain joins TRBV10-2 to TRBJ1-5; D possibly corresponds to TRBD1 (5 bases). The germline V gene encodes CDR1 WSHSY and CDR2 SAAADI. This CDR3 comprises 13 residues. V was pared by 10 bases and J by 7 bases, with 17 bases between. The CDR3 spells CATLGRVNQPQHF. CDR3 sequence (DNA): TGCGCCACCCTAGGCAGGGTAAACCAGCCCCAGCATTTT.

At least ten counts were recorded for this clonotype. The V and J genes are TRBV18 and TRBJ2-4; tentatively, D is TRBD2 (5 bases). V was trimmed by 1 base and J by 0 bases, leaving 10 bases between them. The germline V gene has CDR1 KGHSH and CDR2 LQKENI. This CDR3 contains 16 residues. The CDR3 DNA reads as TGTGCCAGCTCACCACTTGCTGGACTAGCCAAAAACATTCAGTACTTC. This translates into CASSPLAGLAKNIQYF.

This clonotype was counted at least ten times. The CDR3 loop reads CASSRLAGSYNEQFF. In nucleotides, the CDR3 is TGTGCCAGCAGCCGACTAGCGGGGAGCTACAATGAGCAGTTCTTC. The V and J genes are TRBV7-3 and TRBJ2-1; TRBD2 agrees at 11 bases. The trim removed 5 bases at V and 3 bases at J, leaving 3 bases unmatched. The CDR3 loop spans 15 amino acids. CDR1 SGHTA and CDR2 FQGTGA come from the germline V gene.

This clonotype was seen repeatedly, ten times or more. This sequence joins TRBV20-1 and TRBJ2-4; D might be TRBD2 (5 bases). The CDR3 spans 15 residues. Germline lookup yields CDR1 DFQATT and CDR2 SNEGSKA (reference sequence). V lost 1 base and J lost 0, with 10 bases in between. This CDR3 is CSARAPGLAKNIQYF. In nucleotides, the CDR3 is TGCAGTGCTAGAGCTCCGGGATTAGCCAAAAACATTCAGTACTTC.

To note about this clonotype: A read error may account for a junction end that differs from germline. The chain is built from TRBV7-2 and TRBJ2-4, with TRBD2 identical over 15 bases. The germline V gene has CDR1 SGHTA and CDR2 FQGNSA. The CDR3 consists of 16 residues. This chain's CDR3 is CASSSGLAGGGNTQYF. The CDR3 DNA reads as TGTGCCAGCAGCTCTGGACTAGCGGGGGGGGGGAACACTCAGTACTTC.

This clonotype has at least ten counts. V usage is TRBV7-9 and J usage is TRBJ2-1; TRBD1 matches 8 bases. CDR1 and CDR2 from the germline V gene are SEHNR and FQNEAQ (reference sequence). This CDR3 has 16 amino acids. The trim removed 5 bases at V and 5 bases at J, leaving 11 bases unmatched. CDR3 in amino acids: CASSPRGGQGHNEQFF. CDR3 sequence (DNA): TGTGCCAGCAGCCCTAGAGGAGGACAGGGCCACAATGAGCAGTTCTTC.

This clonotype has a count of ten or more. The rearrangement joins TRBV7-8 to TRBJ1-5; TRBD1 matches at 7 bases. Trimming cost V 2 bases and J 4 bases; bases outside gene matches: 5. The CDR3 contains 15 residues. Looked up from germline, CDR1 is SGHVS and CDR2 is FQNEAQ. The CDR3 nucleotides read TGTGCCAGCAGCTTAAGTGGGACAGCAAATCAGCCCCAGCATTTT. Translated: CASSLSGTANQPQHF.

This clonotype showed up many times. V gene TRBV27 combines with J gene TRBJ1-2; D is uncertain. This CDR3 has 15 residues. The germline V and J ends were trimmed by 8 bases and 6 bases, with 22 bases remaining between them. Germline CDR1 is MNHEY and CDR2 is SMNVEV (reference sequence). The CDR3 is CASGIAVTSVHGYTF. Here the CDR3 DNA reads TGTGCCAGCGGAATCGCTGTGACATCGGTCCATGGCTACACCTTC.

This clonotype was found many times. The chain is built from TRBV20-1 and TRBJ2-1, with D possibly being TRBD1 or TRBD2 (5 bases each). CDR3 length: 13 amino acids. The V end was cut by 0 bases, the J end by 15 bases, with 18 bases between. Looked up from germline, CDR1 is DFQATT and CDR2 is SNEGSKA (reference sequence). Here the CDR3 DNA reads TGCAGTGCTAGAGAATCGAGAGGGGCCCACCCGTTCTTC. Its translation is CSARESRGAHPFF.

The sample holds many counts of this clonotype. The CDR3: CASSQYPQGDTTTEAFF. The CDR3 nucleotides read TGCGCCAGCAGCCAATACCCCCAGGGGGACACGACCACTGAAGCTTTCTTT. The gene calls are TRBV4-1 and TRBJ1-1, with 7 bases that match TRBD1. V lost 2 bases and J lost 4; bases outside the gene matches: 13. The CDR3 is made up of 17 amino acids. The germline gives CDR1 MGHRA, CDR2 YSYEKL.

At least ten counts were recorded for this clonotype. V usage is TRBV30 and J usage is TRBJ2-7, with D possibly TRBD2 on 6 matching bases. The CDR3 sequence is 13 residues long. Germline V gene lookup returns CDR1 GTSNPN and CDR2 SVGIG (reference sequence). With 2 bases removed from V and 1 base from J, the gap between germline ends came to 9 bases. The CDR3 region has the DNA TGTGCCTGGAGTCCGGGGGTATCCTACGAGCAGTACTTC. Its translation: CAWSPGVSYEQYF. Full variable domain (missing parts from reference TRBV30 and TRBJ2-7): SQTIHQWPATLVQPVGSPLSLECTVEGTSNPNLYWYRQAAGRGLQLLFYSVGIGQISSEVPQNLSASRPQDRQFILSSKKLLLSDSGFYLCAWSPGVSYEQYFGPGTRLTVT.

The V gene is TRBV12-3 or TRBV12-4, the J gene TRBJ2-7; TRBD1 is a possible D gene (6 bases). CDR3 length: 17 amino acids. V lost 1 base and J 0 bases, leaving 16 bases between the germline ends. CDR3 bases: TGTGCCAGCAGTTTAGTTAGGGGTCCAGGGGCCTCCTACGAGCAGTACTTC. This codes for CASSLVRGPGASYEQYF.

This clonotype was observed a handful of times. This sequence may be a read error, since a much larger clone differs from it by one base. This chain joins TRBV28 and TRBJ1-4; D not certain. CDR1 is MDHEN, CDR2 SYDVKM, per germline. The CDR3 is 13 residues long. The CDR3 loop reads CASKQQVDEELFF. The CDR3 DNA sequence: TGTGCCAGCAAGCAGCAGGTTGATGAAGAACTGTTTTTT.

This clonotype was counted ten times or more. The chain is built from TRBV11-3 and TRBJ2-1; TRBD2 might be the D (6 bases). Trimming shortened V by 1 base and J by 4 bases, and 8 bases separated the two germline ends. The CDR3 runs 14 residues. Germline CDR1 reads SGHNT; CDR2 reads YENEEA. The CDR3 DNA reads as TGTGCCAGCAGCTTAGGGGGGGAGTACAATGAGCAGTTCTTC. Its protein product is CASSLGGEYNEQFF.

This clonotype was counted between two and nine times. CDR3 residues: CASSLYARGQKWDTEAFF. CDR3 nucleotide sequence: TGTGCCAGCAGCTTATATGCAAGGGGACAGAAGTGGGACACTGAAGCTTTCTTT. The V and J genes are TRBV7-2 and TRBJ1-1; TRBD1 matches at 7 bases. V lost 2 bases and J lost 3; bases outside the gene matches: 15. This CDR3 contains 18 residues. Germline-derived CDR1 and CDR2 are SGHTA and FQGNSA.